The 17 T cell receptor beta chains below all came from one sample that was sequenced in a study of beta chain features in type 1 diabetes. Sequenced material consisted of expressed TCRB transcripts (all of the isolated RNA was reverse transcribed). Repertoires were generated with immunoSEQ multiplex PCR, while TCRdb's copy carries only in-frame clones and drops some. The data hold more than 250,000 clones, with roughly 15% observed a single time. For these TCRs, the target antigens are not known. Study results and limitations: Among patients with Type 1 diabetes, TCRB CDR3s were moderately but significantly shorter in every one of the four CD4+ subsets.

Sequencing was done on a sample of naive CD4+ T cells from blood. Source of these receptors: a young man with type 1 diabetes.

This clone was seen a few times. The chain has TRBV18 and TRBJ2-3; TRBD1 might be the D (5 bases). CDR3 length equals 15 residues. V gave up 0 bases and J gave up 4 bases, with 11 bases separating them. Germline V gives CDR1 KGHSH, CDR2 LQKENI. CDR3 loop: CASSPPSGAADTQYF. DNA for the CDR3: TGTGCCAGCTCACCACCGTCTGGGGCCGCAGATACGCAGTATTTT.

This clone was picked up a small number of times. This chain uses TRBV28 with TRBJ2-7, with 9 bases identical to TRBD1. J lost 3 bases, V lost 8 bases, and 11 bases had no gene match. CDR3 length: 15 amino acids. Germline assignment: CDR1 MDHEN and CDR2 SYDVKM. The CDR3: CASDPGGQGIYEQYF. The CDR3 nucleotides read TGTGCCAGCGACCCCGGGGGACAGGGTATCTACGAGCAGTACTTC.

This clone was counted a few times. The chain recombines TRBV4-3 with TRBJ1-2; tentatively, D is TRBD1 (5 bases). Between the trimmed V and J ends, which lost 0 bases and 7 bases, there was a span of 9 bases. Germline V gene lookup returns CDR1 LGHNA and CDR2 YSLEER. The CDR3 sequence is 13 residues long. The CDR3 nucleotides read TGCGCCAGCAGCCAAGATGGGGGGGGTGGCTACACCTTC. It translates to CASSQDGGGGYTF.

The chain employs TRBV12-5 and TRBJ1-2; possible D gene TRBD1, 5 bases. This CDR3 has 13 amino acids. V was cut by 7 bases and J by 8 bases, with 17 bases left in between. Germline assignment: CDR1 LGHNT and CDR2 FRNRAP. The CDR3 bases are TGTGCTAGTGCCCCGGGGGATTCGCGGGGCTACACCTTC. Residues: CASAPGDSRGYTF.

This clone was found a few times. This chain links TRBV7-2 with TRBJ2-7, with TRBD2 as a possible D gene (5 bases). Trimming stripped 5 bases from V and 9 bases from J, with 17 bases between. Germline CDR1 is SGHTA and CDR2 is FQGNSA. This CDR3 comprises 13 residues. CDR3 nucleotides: TGTGCCAGCAGCGCCAGTAGGGAGAGCGTGCAGTACTTC. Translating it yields CASSASRESVQYF.

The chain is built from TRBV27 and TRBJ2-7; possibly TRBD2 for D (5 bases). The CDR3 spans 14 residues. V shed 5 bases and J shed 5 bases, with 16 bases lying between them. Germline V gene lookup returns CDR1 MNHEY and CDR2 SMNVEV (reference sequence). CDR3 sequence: CASSHGPRENEQYF. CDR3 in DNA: TGTGCCAGCAGTCACGGACCTAGGGAGAACGAGCAGTACTTC.

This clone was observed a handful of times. The CDR3: CASSPTGVYEQYF. DNA of the CDR3: TGTGCCAGCAGCCCGACGGGGGTCTACGAGCAGTACTTC. V is TRBV11-2 and J is TRBJ2-7; D is perhaps TRBD2 (6 bases). This CDR3 contains 13 residues. Germline V gives CDR1 SGHAT, CDR2 FQNNGV. The V gene lost 5 bases and the J gene lost 3 bases, with 11 bases spanning the gap. The full variable domain, in which reference TRBV11-2 and TRBJ2-7 provide the parts outside the CDR3, is EAGVAQSPRYKIIEKRQSVAFWCNPISGHATLYWYQQILGQGPKLLIQFQNNGVVDDSQLPKDRFSAERLKGVDSTLKIQPAKLEDSAVYLCASSPTGVYEQYFGPGTRLTVT.

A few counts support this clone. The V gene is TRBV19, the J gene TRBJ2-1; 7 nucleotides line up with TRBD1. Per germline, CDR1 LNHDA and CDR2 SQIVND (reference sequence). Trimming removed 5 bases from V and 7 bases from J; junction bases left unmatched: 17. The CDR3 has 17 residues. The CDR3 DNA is TGTGCCAGTAGTGGGACACAGGGGTATAGGTCTCAAAATGAGCAGTTCTTC. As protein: CASSGTQGYRSQNEQFF. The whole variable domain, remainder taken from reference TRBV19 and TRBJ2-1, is DGGITQSPKYLFRKEGQNVTLSCEQNLNHDAMYWYRQDPGQGLRLIYYSQIVNDFQKGDIAEGYSVSREKKESFPLTVTSAQKNPTAFYLCASSGTQGYRSQNEQFFGPGTRLTVL.

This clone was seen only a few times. DNA for the CDR3: TGTGCCTGGACACGGGGTCAGGGGGATACGCAGTATTTT. Translation: CAWTRGQGDTQYF. The chain carries TRBV30 and TRBJ2-3, with a weak D call TRBD1 (6 bases). Trimming removed 4 bases from V and 6 bases from J, with 14 bases in between. The V gene's germline CDR1 is GTSNPN and CDR2 SVGIG (reference sequence). The CDR3 spans 13 residues.

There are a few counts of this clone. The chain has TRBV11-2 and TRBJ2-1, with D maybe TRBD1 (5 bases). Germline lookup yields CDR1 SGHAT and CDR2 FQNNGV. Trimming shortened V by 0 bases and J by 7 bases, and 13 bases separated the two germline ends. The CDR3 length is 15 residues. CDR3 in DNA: TGTGCCAGCAGCTTAGAGCCAGGGAAAAGAAATGAGCAGTTCTTC. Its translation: CASSLEPGKRNEQFF.

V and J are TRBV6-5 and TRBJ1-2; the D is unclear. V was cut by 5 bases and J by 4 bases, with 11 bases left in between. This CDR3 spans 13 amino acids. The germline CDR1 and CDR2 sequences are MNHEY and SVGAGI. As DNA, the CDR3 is TGTGCCAGCAGTCCCGTTGCGAGCTATGGCTACACCTTC. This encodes CASSPVASYGYTF.

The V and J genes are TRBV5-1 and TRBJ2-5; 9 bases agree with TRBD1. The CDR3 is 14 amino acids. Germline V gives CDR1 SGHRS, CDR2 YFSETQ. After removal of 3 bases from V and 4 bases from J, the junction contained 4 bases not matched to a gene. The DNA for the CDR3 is TGCGCCAGCAGCTCGACAGGGGGAGGAGAGACCCAGTACTTC. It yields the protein CASSSTGGGETQYF.

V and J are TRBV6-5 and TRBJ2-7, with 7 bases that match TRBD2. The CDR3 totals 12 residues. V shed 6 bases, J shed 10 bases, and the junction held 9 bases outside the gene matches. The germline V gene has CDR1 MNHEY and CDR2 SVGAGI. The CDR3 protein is CASRDPGRDQYF. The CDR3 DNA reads TGTGCCAGCAGGGACCCGGGGAGGGACCAGTACTTC.

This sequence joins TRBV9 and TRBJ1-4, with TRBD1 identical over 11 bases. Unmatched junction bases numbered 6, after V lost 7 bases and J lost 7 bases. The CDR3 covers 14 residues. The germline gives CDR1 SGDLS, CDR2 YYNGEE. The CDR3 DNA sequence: TGTGCCAGCGGAGGACAGGGGGCTGGTGAAAAACTGTTTTTT. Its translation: CASGGQGAGEKLFF.

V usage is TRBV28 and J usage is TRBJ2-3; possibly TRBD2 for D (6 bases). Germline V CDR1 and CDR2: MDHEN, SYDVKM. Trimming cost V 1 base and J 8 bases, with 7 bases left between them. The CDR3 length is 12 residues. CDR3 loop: CASSLSGGTQYF. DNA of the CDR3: TGTGCCAGCAGTTTATCCGGGGGTACGCAGTATTTT.

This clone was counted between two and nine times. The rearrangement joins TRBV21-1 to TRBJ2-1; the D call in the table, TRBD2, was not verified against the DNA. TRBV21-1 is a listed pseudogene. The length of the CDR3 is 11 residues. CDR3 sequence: CASGGDNEQFF. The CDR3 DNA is TGTGCCAGCGGGGGGGACAATGAGCAGTTCTTC.

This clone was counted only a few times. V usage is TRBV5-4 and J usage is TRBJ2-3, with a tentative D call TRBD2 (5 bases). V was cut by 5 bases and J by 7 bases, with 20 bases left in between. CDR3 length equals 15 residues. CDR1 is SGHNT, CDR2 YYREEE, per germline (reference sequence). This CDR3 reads CASSSTISVGYTQYF. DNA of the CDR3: TGTGCCAGCAGTTCGACTATTTCGGTTGGGTATACGCAGTATTTT.